This entry describes one TCR beta chain. The antigen is not known. Trimming shortened V by 2 bases and J by 2 bases, and 11 bases separated the two germline ends. The CDR3 is 15 residues long. Looked up from germline, CDR1 is MGHRA and CDR2 is YSYEKL. The source of the sample is a study of naive and memory T cell subsets. General study results and limits: Naive and memory repertoire findings lacked a ground truth for validation.

The beta constant-region primer was an equimolar mix of two oligonucleotides covering TRBC1 and TRBC2. Nested alpha and beta constant-region primers with the SP2 primer drove four PCR rounds on ligated cDNA. TCRdb processed the UMI-ligation and nested PCR reads anew with MiXCR; each CDR3 protein has one entry. Here the sample spans some 82,000 distinct CDR3 sequences, around 9% being singletons. The material sequenced was naive CD8+ T cells from blood. The chain couples TRBV4-1 to TRBJ2-3, with D perhaps TRBD1 or TRBD2 (5 bases each). The origin of this receptor is a human donor in good health. The CDR3: CASSQSRGDTDTQYF. CDR3 bases: TGCGCCAGCAGCCAATCTCGGGGCGACACAGATACGCAGTATTTT.